This record looks at one T cell receptor (beta chain) sequence and its context. Its antigen is unidentified. Sequenced by immunoSEQ multiplex PCR; TCRdb stores in-frame clones only, minus some. The sample has over 25,000 clones; roughly 80% are singletons. This record belongs to a study of STAT5B mutations in CD4+ large granular lymphocyte leukemia. Study outcomes and limitations: Top patient clones used TRBV06 genes more often: 8/27 versus 2/35 in controls.

V gave up 1 base and J gave up 5 bases, with 11 bases separating them. This CDR3 comprises 14 residues. Looked up from germline, CDR1 is SGHTA and CDR2 is FQGNSA. The chain employs TRBV7-2 and TRBJ1-1; D remains unclear. This receptor was obtained from a human donor in good health. Sample: CD4+ T cells from blood buffy coats. In DNA, the CDR3 is TGTGCCAGCAGCTTAGTCCCAGATGGAACTGAAGCTTTCTTT. It yields the protein CASSLVPDGTEAFF.